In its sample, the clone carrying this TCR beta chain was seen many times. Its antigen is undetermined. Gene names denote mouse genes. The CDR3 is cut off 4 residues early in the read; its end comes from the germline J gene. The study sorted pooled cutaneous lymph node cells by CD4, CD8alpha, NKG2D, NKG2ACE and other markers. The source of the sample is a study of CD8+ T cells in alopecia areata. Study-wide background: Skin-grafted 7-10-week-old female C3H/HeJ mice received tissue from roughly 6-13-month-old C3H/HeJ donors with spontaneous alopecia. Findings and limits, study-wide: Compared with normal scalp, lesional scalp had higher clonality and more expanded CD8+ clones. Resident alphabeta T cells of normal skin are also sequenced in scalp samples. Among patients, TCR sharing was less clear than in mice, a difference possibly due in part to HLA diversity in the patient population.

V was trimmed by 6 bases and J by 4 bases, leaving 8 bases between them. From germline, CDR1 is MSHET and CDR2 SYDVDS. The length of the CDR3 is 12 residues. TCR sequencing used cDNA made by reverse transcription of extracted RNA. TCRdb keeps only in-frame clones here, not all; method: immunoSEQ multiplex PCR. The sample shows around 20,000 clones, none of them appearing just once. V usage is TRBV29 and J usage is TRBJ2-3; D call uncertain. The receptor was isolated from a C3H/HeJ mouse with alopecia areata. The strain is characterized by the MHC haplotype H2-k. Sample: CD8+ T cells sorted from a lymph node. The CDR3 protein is CASRTTSETLYF. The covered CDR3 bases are TGTGCTAGCAGGACGACATCAGAA.